This record covers a single TCR beta chain. CDR1 is MDHEN and CDR2 is SYDVKM in the germline V gene. The CDR3 is made up of 13 amino acids. V gave up 3 bases and J gave up 2 bases, with 7 bases separating them. Sequencing used immunoSEQ multiplex PCR; TCRdb keeps in-frame clones, though not all of them. The repertoire includes some 120,000 clones, 80% to 90% of them detected once, and approximately 1.1% sits in the top ten. This sample is part of a study of control samples from healthy donors and cancer patients. The sequenced material came from PBMCs. The chain links TRBV28 to TRBJ2-5; the D gene is possibly TRBD2 (5 bases). This receptor was identified in a woman aged 45-65 years with colorectal cancer. Here the CDR3 DNA reads TGTGCCAGCAGTTTTCGACTACAAGAGACCCAGTACTTC. Encoded protein: CASSFRLQETQYF. The full variable domain, completed using reference TRBV28 and TRBJ2-5, is DVKVTQSSRYLVKRTGEKVFLECVQDMDHENMFWYRQDPGLGLRLIYFSYDVKMKEKGDIPEGYSVSREKKERFSLILESASTNQTSMYLCASSFRLQETQYFGPGTRLLVL.